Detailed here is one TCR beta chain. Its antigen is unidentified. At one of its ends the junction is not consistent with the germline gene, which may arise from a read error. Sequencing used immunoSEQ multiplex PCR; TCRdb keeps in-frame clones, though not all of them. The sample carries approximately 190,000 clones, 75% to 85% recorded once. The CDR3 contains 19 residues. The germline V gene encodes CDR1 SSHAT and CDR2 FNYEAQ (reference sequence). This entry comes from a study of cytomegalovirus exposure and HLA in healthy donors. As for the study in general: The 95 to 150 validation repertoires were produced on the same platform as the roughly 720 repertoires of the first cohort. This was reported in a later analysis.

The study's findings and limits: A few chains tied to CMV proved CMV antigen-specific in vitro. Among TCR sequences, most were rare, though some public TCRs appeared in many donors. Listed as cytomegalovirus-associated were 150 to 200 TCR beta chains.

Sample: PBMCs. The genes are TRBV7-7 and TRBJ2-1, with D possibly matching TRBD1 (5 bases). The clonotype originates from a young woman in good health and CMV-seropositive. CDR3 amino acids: CASSLRTPTHPDSNNEQFF. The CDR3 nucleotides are TGTGCTAGCAGCCTCCGAACACCCACCCACCCCGACAGTAACAATGAGCAGTTCTTC.